This T cell receptor (beta chain) stems from a study of blood T cell repertoires in COVID-19. Overall study: Italy, Spain and the United States were the sources of the convalescent and acute COVID-19 samples. Sample material is recorded as cDNA or gDNA derived from T cells, B-cell-depleted T cells, or PBMCs.

The CDR3 is 11 residues long. V shed 3 bases and J shed 5 bases, with 5 bases lying between them. Per the germline V gene, CDR1 is SGDLS and CDR2 is YYNGEE. Authors' processing steps: Estimated nucleated cell counts came from reference gene primer amplification. Only in-frame clones appear in the TCRdb table, and some are missing; sequencing was by immunoSEQ multiplex PCR. V, J and clone size are those of that table, while D and trimming were read from the DNA. The profile shows about half a million clones, around 85% of them singletons. Material for sequencing was peripheral blood. The source is a human donor in a cohort sampled during active COVID-19. This chain connects TRBV9 to TRBJ2-5, with D unresolved. The CDR3, as DNA: TGTGCCAGCAGCGATCAGGAGACCCAGTACTTC. Encoded protein: CASSDQETQYF.